This is a list of T cell receptor beta chains from one sample in a study of control samples from healthy donors and cancer patients. Method: immunoSEQ multiplex PCR; TCRdb's copy keeps in-frame clones and lacks some. The sample holds about 140,000 clones, more than 90% seen once. The sequencing sample was made of blood. These receptors all stem from a man aged 30 to 45 in good health. Both conserved end residues are part of each CDR3. The D gene is left open where the match is weak. Where a row states a size, it is once, few, many or the class of an expanded clone; other rows omit it.

v_gene	abundance	j_gene	d_gene	CDR3nt	CDR3aa
TRBV5-1	NA	TRBJ2-5	TRBD1	TGCGCCAGCAGCTTGTTCCGACAGGGGGCCGGGGAGACCCAGTACTTC	CASSLFRQGAGETQYF
TRBV6-5	once	TRBJ1-4	NA	TGTGCCAGCAGTTACGACCCGACTCCAACTTGGGAAAAACTGTTTTTT	CASSYDPTPTWEKLFF
TRBV5-8	few	TRBJ2-5	NA	TGTGCCAGCAGCTATAAACTCGACCCTGGGGAGACCCAGTACTTC	CASSYKLDPGETQYF
TRBV9	NA	TRBJ1-5	NA	TGTGCCAGCAGCCCCGATGGGAGCAATCAGCCCCAGCATTTT	CASSPDGSNQPQHF
TRBV19	NA	TRBJ2-1	NA	TGTGCCAGTAGTATATTCCCGGGCACCACCCGGCCATTGGGCAATAATGAGCAGTTCTTC	CASSIFPGTTRPLGNNEQFF
TRBV11-3	NA	TRBJ1-4	NA	TGTGCCAGCCGGTCATCGATTGGGGAAAAACTGTTTTTT	CASRSSIGEKLFF
TRBV18	NA	TRBJ2-1	NA	TGTGCCAGCTCACCATTTTCTGGTGAGCAGTTCTTC	CASSPFSGEQFF
TRBV21-1	NA	TRBJ2-5	NA	TGTGCCAGCAGGACTAGCGGGAGCCAAGAGACCCAGTACTTC	CASRTSGSQETQYF
TRBV15	NA	TRBJ1-2	TRBD1	TGTGCCACCAGCAGAGGACAGGGGGCAGATGGCTACACCTTC	CATSRGQGADGYTF
TRBV2	NA	TRBJ1-1	TRBD1	TGTGCCAGCAGACTAGGACAGGGGCTATACGGAGCTTTCTTT	CASRLGQGLYGAFF
TRBV7-8	NA	TRBJ1-1	NA	TGTGCCAGCAGCTTTAAGACAGGCCTGGTGGGGAACACTGAAGCTTTCTTT	CASSFKTGLVGNTEAFF
TRBV28	NA	TRBJ2-1	TRBD1	TGTGCCAGCAGCCAACCGAGCACAGGGGGCTCCTACAATGAGCAGTTCTTC	CASSQPSTGGSYNEQFF
TRBV19	NA	TRBJ1-1	NA	TGTGCCAGTAGTACTGGGTTGGGGAGAGGTGCTGAAGCTTTCTTT	CASSTGLGRGAEAFF
TRBV12-5	NA	TRBJ1-3	TRBD1	TGTGCTAGTGGTTTGACCAAAGGGACAGGGTTCGGAAACACCATATATTTT	CASGLTKGTGFGNTIYF
TRBV11-3	NA	TRBJ1-1	TRBD1	TGTGCCAGCAGCTCGGGACAGGGAGTGAACACTGAAGCTTTCTTT	CASSSGQGVNTEAFF
TRBV28	few	TRBJ1-1	NA	TGTGCCAGCAATGTCCGTCCCTCGTCCACTGAAGCTTTCTTT	CASNVRPSSTEAFF
TRBV6-5	NA	TRBJ2-3	NA	TGTGCCAGCAGTTACCCCCCCAGGGCACTCACAGATACGCAGTATTTT	CASSYPPRALTDTQYF
TRBV7-9	NA	TRBJ1-6	NA	TGTGCCAGCAGCTTAGACGTAGAGTTTTATAATTCACCCCTCCACTTT	CASSLDVEFYNSPLHF
TRBV29-1	NA	TRBJ1-3	TRBD1	TGCAGCGCAGGGACAGACCTCTCTGGAAACACCATATATTTT	CSAGTDLSGNTIYF
TRBV7-8	once	TRBJ2-6	NA	TGTGCCAGCAGCCCAACGGACAGAGCTGGGGCCAACGTCCTGACTTTC	CASSPTDRAGANVLTF
TRBV7-2	NA	TRBJ2-1	TRBD2	TGTGCCAGCAGCCTAGCGGGAATCTCCTACAATGAGCAGTTCTTC	CASSLAGISYNEQFF
TRBV7-9	NA	TRBJ2-1	NA	TGTGCCAGCAGCCCCAAGGCTCGGATCTCCGATGAGCAGTTCTTC	CASSPKARISDEQFF
TRBV5-1	NA	TRBJ1-2	TRBD1	TGCGCCAGCAGCCATCCGGGACAGGGATATGGCTACACCTTC	CASSHPGQGYGYTF
TRBV7-2	NA	TRBJ1-3	NA	TGTGCCAGCAGAAAAACAGGAACTTCTGGAAACACCATATATTTT	CASRKTGTSGNTIYF
TRBV11-2	NA	TRBJ2-7	TRBD2	TGTGCCAGCAGCTTCGGGGGGTTTCGGCAGTACGAGCAGTACTTC	CASSFGGFRQYEQYF
TRBV4-1	once	TRBJ1-5	NA	TGCGCCAGCAGCCAATACAGGGTCGATCAGCCCCAGCATTTT	CASSQYRVDQPQHF
TRBV7-9	NA	TRBJ2-3	TRBD2	TGTGCCAGCAGCTCCCCGGGACTAGTGGTAGCAGATACGCAGTATTTT	CASSSPGLVVADTQYF
TRBV18	NA	TRBJ2-3	NA	TGTGCCAGCTCGAGACTTCGGACAGGCACAGATACGCAGTATTTT	CASSRLRTGTDTQYF
TRBV5-4	NA	TRBJ1-1	TRBD1	TGTGCCAGCAGCTTTGGACAGGGGGTTAACACTGAAGCTTTCTTT	CASSFGQGVNTEAFF
TRBV28	NA	TRBJ1-6	NA	TGTGCCAGCAGAATGGGGGGACAACGAGACAATCTCCTCCACTTT	CASRMGGQRDNLLHF
TRBV14	NA	TRBJ1-2	NA	TGTGCCAGCAGCCAAGATACTCTAAGAATAAGCCTATCTGGCTACACCTTC	CASSQDTLRISLSGYTF
TRBV3-1/TRBV3-2	NA	TRBJ1-5	TRBD1	TGTGCCAGCAGCCACACACGGACAGGGAATCAGCCCCAGCATTTT	CASSHTRTGNQPQHF
TRBV24-1	NA	TRBJ2-1	TRBD2	TGTGCCACCAGTGATTCTGGGCTAGCGGGAACCCGTGGCAATGAGCAGTTCTTC	CATSDSGLAGTRGNEQFF
TRBV27	once	TRBJ1-3	NA	TGTGCCAGCAGCGCTACAGGGGGAAACACCATATATTTT	CASSATGGNTIYF
TRBV19	NA	TRBJ1-6	TRBD1	TGTGCCAGTAGCTCGGGACAGAGGGATTCACCCCTCCACTTT	CASSSGQRDSPLHF
TRBV15	NA	TRBJ2-1	TRBD2	TGTGCCACCAGCAGACCGCGACTAGCGGGCAATGAGCAGTTCTTC	CATSRPRLAGNEQFF
TRBV6-2/TRBV6-3	NA	TRBJ1-1	NA	TGTGCCAGCAGTTACTGGGGGACGACTGAAGCTTTCTTT	CASSYWGTTEAFF
TRBV28	NA	TRBJ2-3	NA	TGTGCCAGCAGTTATGTCTCAGATACGCAGTATTTT	CASSYVSDTQYF
TRBV6-5	NA	TRBJ1-2	NA	TGTGCCAGCAGTTTAGGGGAAATCTATGGCTACACCTTC	CASSLGEIYGYTF
TRBV5-1	NA	TRBJ2-7	TRBD1	TGCGCCAGCAGCTTGGTGTTTGACAGGGATACTCTCGAGCAGTACTTC	CASSLVFDRDTLEQYF
TRBV5-4	NA	TRBJ2-7	TRBD1	TGTGCCAGCACCCAGACAGGGGTCTCCTACGAGCAGTACTTC	CASTQTGVSYEQYF
TRBV7-9	NA	TRBJ2-4	NA	TGTGCCAGCAGCGCGGAGATAGGAGCCAAAAACATTCAGTACTTC	CASSAEIGAKNIQYF
TRBV6-5	NA	TRBJ1-4	TRBD1	TGTGCCAGCAGTCAAACGACAGGGATCAACGAAAAACTGTTTTTT	CASSQTTGINEKLFF
TRBV10-3	NA	TRBJ2-7	TRBD2	TGTGCCACCGGACTAGCGGGAGGGCGCGAGCAGTACTTC	CATGLAGGREQYF
TRBV6-6	NA	TRBJ1-1	TRBD1	TGTGCCAGCAGTTACTCACAGGGGATCGGCACTGAAGCTTTCTTT	CASSYSQGIGTEAFF
TRBV20-1	NA	TRBJ2-7	NA	TGCAGTGCTAGTGAATGGCGAGCGGCCGTTCCCTACGAGCAGTACTTC	CSASEWRAAVPYEQYF
TRBV7-2	once	TRBJ1-2	TRBD1	TGTGCCAGCAGGCCCACAGGGGGAGGTGGCTACACCTTC	CASRPTGGGGYTF
TRBV6-6	NA	TRBJ2-5	NA	TGTGCCAGCAGTTACCCTGGTGGGGGAGAGACCCAGTACTTC	CASSYPGGGETQYF
TRBV28	once	TRBJ2-3	TRBD1	TGTGCCAGCAGTCTAGACCTCCGGGACAGGGTTACAGATACGCAGTATTTT	CASSLDLRDRVTDTQYF
TRBV6-1	NA	TRBJ1-5	NA	TGTGCCAGCAGTGATTTCGGTCAGAAGGATCAGCCCCAGCATTTT	CASSDFGQKDQPQHF
TRBV7-9	NA	TRBJ1-6	TRBD1	TGTGCCAGCAGTTACAGGGGTGGTTCACCCCTCCACTTT	CASSYRGGSPLHF
TRBV7-2	once	TRBJ1-4	NA	TGTGCCAGCAGCTTGAGGACAGCTAATGAAAAACTGTTTTTT	CASSLRTANEKLFF
TRBV7-2	NA	TRBJ1-2	NA	TGTGCCAGCAGCTTGGTACAGCTTAACTATGGCTACACCTTC	CASSLVQLNYGYTF
TRBV7-2	NA	TRBJ1-5	NA	TGTGCCAGCAGCACCCATGGGGCAGGGGTGAATCAGCCCCAGCATTTT	CASSTHGAGVNQPQHF